This T cell receptor beta chain was identified during a study of shared clonotypes between healthy human individuals. Regarding the study as a whole: Sampling included only blood; tissue repertoires likely differ.

This clone was counted at least ten times. Its specificity is unknown. The length of the CDR3 is 17 residues. From germline, CDR1 is SGHAT and CDR2 FQNNGV. Trimming shortened V by 1 base and J by 0 bases, and 12 bases separated the two germline ends. Libraries were prepared by immunoSEQ multiplex PCR; TCRdb keeps only in-frame clonotypes and omits some of them. The table records roughly 510,000 clones, 75% to 80% of them present only once. The sequencing sample was made of PBMCs. The origin of this receptor is a middle-aged woman in good health. Some clones in this sample may be carry-over from other donors' samples. This chain links TRBV11-2 with TRBJ2-2; D remains ambiguous. CDR3 DNA: TGTGCCAGCAGCTTAGTTAGGCGAGCGACGAACACCGGGGAGCTGTTTTTT. It is translated as CASSLVRRATNTGELFF.